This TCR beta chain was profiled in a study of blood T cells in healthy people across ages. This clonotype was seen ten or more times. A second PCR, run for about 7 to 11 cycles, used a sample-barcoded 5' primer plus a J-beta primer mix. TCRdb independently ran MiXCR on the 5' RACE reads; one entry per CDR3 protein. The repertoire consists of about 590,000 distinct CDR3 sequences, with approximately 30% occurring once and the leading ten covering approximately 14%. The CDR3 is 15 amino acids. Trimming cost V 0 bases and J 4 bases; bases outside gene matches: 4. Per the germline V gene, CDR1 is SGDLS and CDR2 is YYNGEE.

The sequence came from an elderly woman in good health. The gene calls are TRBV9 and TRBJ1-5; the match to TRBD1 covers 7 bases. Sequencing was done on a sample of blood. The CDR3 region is CASSVEGTENQPQHF. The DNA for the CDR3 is TGTGCCAGCAGCGTAGAAGGGACAGAGAATCAGCCCCAGCATTTT.